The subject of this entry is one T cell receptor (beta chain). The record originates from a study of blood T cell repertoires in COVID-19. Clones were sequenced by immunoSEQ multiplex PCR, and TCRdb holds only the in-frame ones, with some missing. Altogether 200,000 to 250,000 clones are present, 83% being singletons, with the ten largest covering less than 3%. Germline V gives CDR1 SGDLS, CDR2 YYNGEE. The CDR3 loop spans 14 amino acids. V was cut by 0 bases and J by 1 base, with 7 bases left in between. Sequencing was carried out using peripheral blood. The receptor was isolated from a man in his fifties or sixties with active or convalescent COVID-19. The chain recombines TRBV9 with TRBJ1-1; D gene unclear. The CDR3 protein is CASSVGLGNTEAFF. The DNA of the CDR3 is TGTGCCAGCAGCGTAGGGCTAGGGAACACTGAAGCTTTCTTT. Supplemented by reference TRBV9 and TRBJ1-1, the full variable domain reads DSGVTQTPKHLITATGQRVTLRCSPRSGDLSVYWYQQSLDQGLQFLIQYYNGEERAKGNILERFSAQQFPDLHSELNLSSLELGDSALYFCASSVGLGNTEAFFGQGTRLTVV.